This TCR beta chain derives from a study of blood T cell repertoires in COVID-19. The wider study: PBMCs, B-cell-depleted T cells, or T cells provided the cDNA or gDNA that made up the material.

CDR1 is SGDLS, CDR2 YYNGEE, per germline. The CDR3 extends over 16 amino acids. The junction had 7 bases not matched to a gene; V was cut back by 0 bases and J by 2 bases. Assignments of participants to cohorts depended upon their own reported clinical history. Sequencing was performed with immunoSEQ multiplex PCR; in TCRdb, only in-frame clones are kept and a portion is missing. Among over 200,000 clones, 80% to 90% were seen once, and the ten largest hold approximately 9.2%. The sequence was collected from a man aged 40-49 years who had recovered from COVID-19. The rearrangement uses TRBV9 and TRBJ2-5; 7 nucleotides agree with TRBD2. The sample comprised PBMCs or T cells enriched from blood (not recorded which). CDR3 loop: CASSVAPGTTQETQYF. The CDR3 region has the DNA TGTGCCAGCAGCGTAGCCCCCGGGACTACACAAGAGACCCAGTACTTC.